A selection of T cell receptor beta chains follows, all from one sample in a study of T cells in Graves' hyperthyroidism and ophthalmopathy. Via MiXCR, TCRdb re-called the multiplex PCR reads, giving one row per CDR3 protein. This table has 350,000 or so distinct CDR3 sequences, about a sixth appearing once. Sequencing was carried out using blood. The receptors originated from a middle-aged woman with Graves' ophthalmopathy. CDR3s include the opening cysteine and the closing phenylalanine or tryptophan. The order of the fields is D gene, V gene, clone size, CDR3 length, J gene, CDR3 protein, CDR3 DNA. D genes are given only for firm matches. Where a row states a size, it is once, few, many or the class of an expanded clone; other rows omit it.

D: -
V: TRBV29-1
size: -
length: 13
J: TRBJ1-6
CDR3: CSAMTGPGSPLHF
DNA: TGCAGCGCAATGACGGGGCCAGGATCACCCCTCCACTTT

D: TRBD1
V: TRBV30
size: many
length: 14
J: TRBJ1-3
CDR3: CAWSGTGLRNTIYF
DNA: TGTGCCTGGAGTGGGACAGGGCTTCGAAACACCATATATTTT

D: TRBD1
V: TRBV7-2
size: many
length: 15
J: TRBJ1-1
CDR3: CASSYGQGTWAEAFF
DNA: TGTGCCAGCAGCTATGGACAGGGGACCTGGGCTGAAGCTTTCTTT

D: -
V: TRBV6-2/TRBV6-3
size: many
length: 14
J: TRBJ1-5
CDR3: CASSYQGFYQPQHF
DNA: TGTGCCAGCAGTTACCAGGGTTTTTATCAACCCCAGCATTTT

D: -
V: TRBV6-5
size: few
length: 16
J: TRBJ1-6
CDR3: CASSYQARTAASPLHF
DNA: TGTGCCAGCAGTTACCAAGCCCGGACTGCTGCCTCACCCCTCCACTTT

D: -
V: TRBV6-2/TRBV6-3
size: many
length: 13
J: TRBJ1-2
CDR3: CASSYSSIYGYTF
DNA: TGTGCCAGCAGTTACAGTAGTATATACGGCTACACCTTC

D: -
V: TRBV9
size: many
length: 13
J: TRBJ2-5
CDR3: CASSVDDLETQYF
DNA: TGTGCCAGCAGCGTAGACGATCTGGAGACCCAGTACTTC

D: -
V: TRBV7-2
size: many
length: 14
J: TRBJ1-1
CDR3: CASSPQILNTEAFF
DNA: TGTGCCAGCAGCCCTCAGATCCTGAACACTGAAGCTTTCTTT

D: -
V: TRBV11-1
size: few
length: 17
J: TRBJ2-2
CDR3: CASSSITVSFNTGELFF
DNA: TGTGCCAGCAGCTCGATTACAGTTAGCTTTAACACCGGGGAGCTGTTTTTT

D: TRBD1
V: TRBV28
size: many
length: 17
J: TRBJ2-5
CDR3: CASSRLKFGTGQETQYF
DNA: TGTGCCAGCAGTCGTCTCAAATTCGGGACAGGCCAAGAGACCCAGTACTTC

D: -
V: TRBV10-1
size: many
length: 15
J: TRBJ2-6
CDR3: CASSDVISGANVLTF
DNA: TGCGCCAGCAGTGATGTGATCTCTGGGGCCAACGTCCTGACTTTC

D: -
V: TRBV6-1
size: -
length: 15
J: TRBJ2-2
CDR3: CASSAQRVASGELFF
DNA: TGTGCCAGCAGCGCCCAGCGGGTTGCCTCCGGGGAGCTGTTTTTT

D: TRBD2
V: TRBV19
size: once
length: 16
J: TRBJ2-7
CDR3: CASSMGLAGFRYEQYF
DNA: TGTGCCAGTAGTATGGGACTAGCGGGATTCCGCTACGAGCAGTACTTC

D: -
V: TRBV6-2/TRBV6-3
size: many
length: 13
J: TRBJ1-2
CDR3: CASRSSTDYGYTF
DNA: TGTGCCAGCAGGTCCTCGACAGACTATGGCTACACCTTC

D: TRBD2
V: TRBV5-1
size: few
length: 18
J: TRBJ2-2
CDR3: CASSSGLAGGPGTGELFF
DNA: TGCGCCAGCAGCTCGGGACTAGCGGGAGGGCCGGGCACCGGGGAGCTGTTTTTT

D: -
V: TRBV24-1
size: many
length: 16
J: TRBJ2-7
CDR3: CATSDSGPGRIYEQYF
DNA: TGTGCCACCAGTGATTCCGGCCCGGGACGGATTTACGAGCAGTACTTC

D: -
V: TRBV4-3
size: few
length: 14
J: TRBJ2-1
CDR3: CASSQDSRNNEQFF
DNA: TGCGCCAGCAGCCAAGATTCGCGCAACAATGAGCAGTTCTTC

D: -
V: TRBV18
size: many
length: 14
J: TRBJ1-5
CDR3: CASSPESGNQPQHF
DNA: TGTGCCAGCTCACCAGAGAGTGGGAATCAGCCCCAGCATTTT

D: TRBD2
V: TRBV11-2
size: -
length: 16
J: TRBJ2-5
CDR3: CASSLSIWGGSGTQYF
DNA: TGTGCCAGCAGCTTATCAATCTGGGGGGGGTCGGGGACCCAGTACTTC

D: -
V: TRBV7-2
size: many
length: 14
J: TRBJ2-7
CDR3: CASRLGSLTDEQYF
DNA: TGTGCCAGCCGCCTTGGGAGCTTAACGGACGAGCAGTACTTC

D: -
V: TRBV29-1
size: many
length: 17
J: TRBJ1-1
CDR3: CSVLGGEGRGGKTEAFF
DNA: TGCAGCGTGTTAGGTGGGGAAGGCAGGGGAGGAAAAACTGAAGCTTTCTTT

D: TRBD2
V: TRBV27
size: few
length: 23
J: TRBJ2-7
CDR3: CASSYPIQTDAFIAGGISYEQYF
DNA: TGTGCCAGCAGTTATCCGATTCAAACCGACGCGTTCATAGCGGGAGGTATCTCCTACGAGCAGTACTTC

D: TRBD1
V: TRBV10-3
size: many
length: 13
J: TRBJ2-7
CDR3: CAIRQGTTYEQYF
DNA: TGTGCCATCAGACAGGGGACGACCTACGAGCAGTACTTC

D: TRBD1
V: TRBV29-1
size: many
length: 13
J: TRBJ1-2
CDR3: CSVAGQVNYGYTF
DNA: TGCAGCGTGGCGGGACAGGTGAACTATGGCTACACCTTC

D: -
V: TRBV20-1
size: many
length: 14
J: TRBJ1-2
CDR3: CSARQQGRIYGYTF
DNA: TGCAGTGCTAGACAGCAGGGTAGAATCTATGGCTACACCTTC

D: -
V: TRBV6-1
size: -
length: 13
J: TRBJ1-2
CDR3: CASSEQGRNGYTF
DNA: TGTGCCAGCAGTGAGCAAGGTAGAAATGGCTACACCTTC

D: TRBD2
V: TRBV20-1
size: few
length: 14
J: TRBJ2-5
CDR3: CSGVGAGGQETQYF
DNA: TGCAGTGGCGTTGGAGCGGGGGGGCAAGAGACCCAGTACTTC

D: TRBD2
V: TRBV6-2/TRBV6-3
size: many
length: 15
J: TRBJ2-2
CDR3: CASSETSGTVGELFF
DNA: TGTGCCAGCAGCGAGACTAGCGGGACGGTCGGGGAGCTGTTTTTT

D: -
V: TRBV4-1
size: -
length: 15
J: TRBJ2-7
CDR3: CASSQGGEGASEQYF
DNA: TGCGCCAGCAGCCAAGGCGGGGAGGGGGCATCCGAGCAGTACTTC

D: TRBD2
V: TRBV25-1
size: many
length: 16
J: TRBJ2-5
CDR3: CASSSSGRGLGETQYF
DNA: TGTGCCAGCAGTAGTAGCGGGAGAGGGTTGGGGGAGACCCAGTACTTC

D: -
V: TRBV28
size: many
length: 13
J: TRBJ1-1
CDR3: CASRAGTSGRAFF
DNA: TGTGCCAGCAGGGCGGGGACATCAGGTCGGGCTTTCTTT

D: -
V: TRBV5-1
size: many
length: 12
J: TRBJ1-1
CDR3: CASSLEGEEAFF
DNA: TGCGCCAGCAGCTTGGAAGGGGAGGAAGCTTTCTTT

D: -
V: TRBV27
size: many
length: 13
J: TRBJ2-7
CDR3: CASRQGRSYEQYF
DNA: TGTGCCAGCAGACAGGGTCGCTCCTACGAGCAGTACTTC

D: -
V: TRBV6-2/TRBV6-3
size: many
length: 15
J: TRBJ1-2
CDR3: CASSTNPGHRLGYTF
DNA: TGTGCCAGCAGTACTAACCCGGGACATCGTTTGGGCTACACCTTC

D: -
V: TRBV30
size: -
length: 14
J: TRBJ1-1
CDR3: CAWVKVGVGTEAFF
DNA: TGTGCCTGGGTCAAAGTGGGTGTGGGCACTGAAGCTTTCTTT

D: -
V: TRBV28
size: few
length: 15
J: TRBJ1-1
CDR3: CVSSLRGGTNTEAFF
DNA: TGTGTCAGCAGTTTGAGGGGCGGGACGAACACTGAAGCTTTCTTT

D: -
V: TRBV10-3
size: many
length: 13
J: TRBJ2-7
CDR3: CAIRLDLDGEQYF
DNA: TGTGCCATCAGACTGGACTTGGACGGCGAGCAGTACTTC

D: -
V: TRBV12-3/TRBV12-4
size: -
length: 14
J: TRBJ1-1
CDR3: CASSARGLSTEAFF
DNA: TGTGCCAGCAGTGCAAGGGGGTTGAGCACTGAAGCTTTCTTT